This T cell receptor (beta chain) was identified during a study of T cell responses to AZD1222 COVID-19 vaccine. Details on this clone: As yet, its antigen is unknown.

CDR1 is MNHEY, CDR2 SMNVEV, per germline (reference sequence). The V gene end was trimmed by 5 bases and the J gene end by 3 bases; junction bases not matched to a gene: 13. CDR3 size: 17 residues. Measured with immunoSEQ multiplex PCR; TCRdb has only the in-frame clones, and not every one. The sample lists roughly 130,000 clones; roughly 88% were seen once. General observations from the study: The breadth and depth of Spike-specific TCRs increased once two AZD1222 doses had been given. None of the repertoires were sampled until the peak T cell response had passed.

This sample comprised peripheral blood, obtained on day 0 of AZD1222 vaccination. The TCR sequence derives from an adult in good health. The chain recombines TRBV27 with TRBJ2-3; 8 bases agree with TRBD2. The CDR3 here is CASSPRSGSPGTDTQYF. The CDR3 DNA reads as TGTGCCAGCAGTCCCCGCAGCGGGAGCCCCGGAACAGATACGCAGTATTTT.